This TCR beta chain was captured in a study of T cells in Graves' hyperthyroidism and ophthalmopathy. Study context: Peripheral blood was drawn at first diagnosis, prior to all treatment.

Comment on this clonotype: Its antigen is still unknown.

The source material, RNA transcripts, was used to amplify TCR beta CDR3 regions. A first-round RT-PCR of the TCR CDR3 used the HTBI primer set. TCRdb reprocessed the multiplex PCR reads via MiXCR and lists one record per CDR3 protein. This sample has about half a million distinct CDR3 sequences, with roughly 22% found just once. Germline loops: CDR1 GTSNPN, CDR2 SVGIG (reference sequence). The CDR3 is made up of 15 amino acids. V gave up 0 bases and J gave up 8 bases, with 16 bases separating them. Study conclusions and caveats: Through a model of 13 V-J features, ophthalmopathy was separated from stable hyperthyroidism.

This TCR was sampled from a woman between 70 and 85 years old with Graves' ophthalmopathy. Source material: blood. The chain carries TRBV30 and TRBJ1-4, with no clear D. The DNA of the CDR3 is TGTGCCTGGAGTGTACCTTCCGGGCTAGCGGAAAAACTGTTTTTT. Protein product: CAWSVPSGLAEKLFF.